This TCR beta chain was profiled in a study of T-cell memory formation after mild COVID-19. TCRdb reprocessed the 5' RACE reads via MiXCR and lists one record per CDR3 protein. The sample lists 80,000 to 130,000 distinct CDR3 sequences; roughly 11% were seen once. Points from the study as a whole: The main location of contracting CD4+ clones was CM and EM, and that of contracting CD8+ clones was EMRA.

This clonotype was seen only a few times. The antigen is undetermined. The CDR3 has 12 amino acids. With V trimmed by 8 bases and J by 4 bases, 7 bases remained unmatched. CDR1 is SQVTM, CDR2 ANQGSEA, per germline. Sequencing used PBMCs or a T cell subset sorted from them (not recorded which). The TCR originated in a man aged 18 to 35 who had mild COVID-19 (a few samples of this study predate the infection). Cell type and time point are not known. V and J are TRBV29-1 and TRBJ1-2; TRBD1 aligns across 7 bases. As DNA, the CDR3 is TGCAGCTACCAGGGGGACCTCTATGGCTACACCTTC. Translating gives CSYQGDLYGYTF.